The clone carrying this TCR beta chain showed up just once. What it recognizes is unknown. This specimen comes from a study of T cell repertoires in cytomegalovirus infection. V was pared by 1 base and J by 0 bases, with 6 bases of the junction left unmatched. The CDR3 is 17 residues long. Germline V CDR1 and CDR2: DFQATT, SNEGSKA (reference sequence). TCRdb recomputed calls from the reads with MiXCR, one row per CDR3 protein. The table includes around 540,000 distinct CDR3 sequences, about 33% detected once. Broader study findings: The ex vivo response was dominated by HLA-C-restricted CMV-specific TCR beta clonotypes.

The input for sequencing was cultured PBMCs, taken from culture after CMV antigen stimulation. The chain has TRBV20-1 and TRBJ2-2, with 9 bases fitting TRBD2. This receptor was taken from a human donor in good health (CMV status not recorded). Some clones in this sample may be carry-over from other donors' samples. CDR3 in amino acids: CSARGLAGFANTGELFF. The DNA for the CDR3 is TGCAGTGCTAGAGGGCTAGCGGGGTTCGCGAACACCGGGGAGCTGTTTTTT.